Included here is one T cell receptor beta chain sequence, with context. The target antigen is unknown. One base away lies a much larger clone, so this may be a sequencing read error. The entry originates in a study of blood T cells in healthy people across ages. Notes on the study in general: Measured against age, TCR beta diversity per million T cells decreased in a roughly linear manner. CMV status of donors was not determined, possibly confounding expanded clonotype changes.

Per-sample PBMC isolation yielded at least 7 million cells. Deletions cut 6 bases from V and 10 bases from J, with 19 bases between. In germline, CDR1 is MNHEY, CDR2 SVGEGT. The CDR3 contains 14 residues. Through a sample-barcoded 5' primer and a J-beta primer mix, a second PCR was run for roughly 7 to 12 cycles. TCRdb re-derived calls from the 5' RACE reads in MiXCR, one entry per CDR3 protein. This table holds fewer than 900,000 distinct CDR3 sequences, around 46% found once. Material: blood. The receptor's source is a woman in her sixties in good health. The chain recombines TRBV6-2 or TRBV6-3 with TRBJ2-1; perhaps TRBD2 as D (6 bases). This CDR3 reads CASSSWTTSYEQFF. For the CDR3, the DNA is TGTGCCAGCAGCTCATGGACTACCTCCTACGAGCAGTTCTTC.